This passage covers 30 T cell receptor beta chains from one sample sequenced in a study of T cell responses to AZD1222 COVID-19 vaccine. This table comes from immunoSEQ multiplex PCR, and its TCRdb copy is limited to in-frame clones, with some not included. The data show 89,000 or so clones, 80% to 95% seen once. The sequences come from peripheral blood, collected 28 days after the second AZD1222 dose. The source of these receptors is an adult who received the AZD1222 COVID-19 vaccine.

The chain uses TRBV7-9 and TRBJ2-5; 8 nucleotides agree with TRBD1. This CDR3 contains 14 residues. The germline gives CDR1 SEHNR, CDR2 FQNEAQ (reference sequence). J lost 1 base, V lost 8 bases, and 6 bases had no gene match. The CDR3 DNA is TGTGCCAGCTCCCGGACAGGGCCCCAAGAGACCCAGTACTTC. It translates to CASSRTGPQETQYF.

The V call is TRBV6-2 or TRBV6-3, the J call TRBJ2-1; D possibly corresponds to TRBD2 (5 bases). In germline, CDR1 is MNHEY, CDR2 SVGEGT. The CDR3 has 12 amino acids. Trimming pared 2 bases from V and 8 bases from J, leaving 7 bases between. The CDR3 reads CASSYQRDEQFF. CDR3 bases: TGTGCCAGCAGTTACCAGAGGGATGAGCAGTTCTTC.

The rearrangement joins TRBV7-2 to TRBJ1-6; D remains ambiguous. CDR1 and CDR2 (germline): SGHTA, FQGNSA. This CDR3 is 12 amino acids long. V was trimmed by 0 bases and J by 9 bases, leaving 3 bases between them. CDR3 bases: TGTGCCAGCAGCTTAGCGGGTTCACCCCTCCACTTT. Its protein is CASSLAGSPLHF.

The chain uses TRBV7-2 and TRBJ2-7; D might be TRBD1 (5 bases). The V end lost 2 bases, the J end lost 6 bases, and 11 bases lay between the germline ends. Germline CDR1 reads SGHTA; CDR2 reads FQGNSA. The CDR3 totals 13 residues. The CDR3 DNA sequence: TGTGCCAGCAGCTTAAATAGGGGCCGCGAGCAGTACTTC. This gives the protein CASSLNRGREQYF.

The chain recombines TRBV20-1 with TRBJ2-1; tentatively, D is TRBD1 (5 bases). V was pared by 3 bases and J by 0 bases, with 15 bases between. CDR1 and CDR2 (germline): DFQATT, SNEGSKA (reference sequence). This CDR3 contains 16 residues. This chain's CDR3 is CSASLQEENSYNEQFF. The CDR3, as DNA: TGCAGTGCTAGTCTACAGGAAGAGAACTCCTACAATGAGCAGTTCTTC.

The CDR3 DNA reads as TGTGCCAGCAGCCTTAGCGGGAGTGGCGAGCAGTACTTC. The encoded protein is CASSLSGSGEQYF. The chain recombines TRBV3-1 (or the pseudogene TRBV3-2) with TRBJ2-7, with 9 bases that match TRBD2. Germline trimming cut 4 bases from V and 6 bases from J; bases unmatched to any gene: 4. Germline V lookup: CDR1 LGHDT, CDR2 YNNKEL (reference sequence). The length of the CDR3 is 13 residues.

This sequence joins TRBV4-1 and TRBJ2-3, with a tentative D call TRBD2 (6 bases). This CDR3 region has 16 residues. Germline V lookup: CDR1 MGHRA, CDR2 YSYEKL. Between the trimmed V and J ends, which lost 3 bases and 0 bases, there was a span of 13 bases. The CDR3 is CASSQGVGGSTDTQYF. The CDR3 region has the DNA TGCGCCAGCAGCCAGGGGGTCGGGGGTAGCACAGATACGCAGTATTTT.

The table lists this clone with a count of one. The J gene is TRBJ2-3, the V gene TRBV10-3; 8 bases are a match to TRBD2. CDR1 and CDR2 (germline): ENHRY, SYGVKD. J lost 2 bases, V lost 5 bases, and 6 bases had no gene match. CDR3 length: 15 residues. This chain's CDR3 is CAISKGTRNTDTQYF. The CDR3, as DNA: TGTGCCATCAGTAAAGGGACTAGGAACACAGATACGCAGTATTTT.

The chain carries TRBV5-1 and TRBJ2-3; 9 bases are a match to TRBD2. CDR3 length: 16 amino acids. The V segment lost 0 bases and the J segment 1 base; nucleotides outside the gene matches: 3. The germline CDR1 and CDR2 sequences are SGHRS and YFSETQ. The CDR3 DNA reads as TGCGCCAGCAGCTTGGTCCAGCGGGGGGGCACAGATACGCAGTATTTT. The encoded protein is CASSLVQRGGTDTQYF.

In its sample, this clone was seen once. This chain connects TRBV11-2 to TRBJ2-3; 8 nucleotides line up with TRBD2. Per the germline V gene, CDR1 is SGHAT and CDR2 is FQNNGV. J was trimmed by 6 bases and V by 3 bases; bases with no gene match: 14. The CDR3 extends over 17 amino acids. This chain's CDR3 is CASSFSGGPSGFDTQYF. CDR3 coding DNA: TGTGCCAGCAGCTTTTCGGGAGGGCCTTCCGGGTTTGATACGCAGTATTTT.

This chain links TRBV19 with TRBJ2-5; the match to TRBD2 covers 9 bases. J gave up 7 bases and V 7 bases, and 13 bases lay outside the gene matches. The CDR3 consists of 15 residues. Per the germline V gene, CDR1 is LNHDA and CDR2 is SQIVND (reference sequence). CDR3: CASNGAGGGIGTQYF. In nucleotides, the CDR3 is TGTGCCAGTAACGGGGCGGGAGGGGGGATTGGGACCCAGTACTTC.

DNA for the CDR3: TGTGCCAGCAGTGGGGGGGACGCAAAAGATACGCAGTATTTT. Translated, it gives CASSGGDAKDTQYF. The chain combines TRBV28 with TRBJ2-3, with 7 bases matching TRBD2. CDR3 length: 14 residues. Trimming at V came to 5 bases and at J to 5 bases, leaving 7 bases not matched to a gene. Per germline, CDR1 MDHEN and CDR2 SYDVKM.

The genes are TRBV12-3 or TRBV12-4 and TRBJ2-1; no definite D call. V was clipped by 9 bases and J by 4 bases, with 1 base between them. The CDR3 is 9 amino acids. The CDR3 sequence is CASYNEQFF. The CDR3 DNA is TGTGCCAGTTACAATGAGCAGTTCTTC.

The chain carries TRBV10-3 and TRBJ2-1, with TRBD2 matching 13 bases. The CDR3 runs 18 residues. J was trimmed by 2 bases and V by 0 bases; bases with no gene match: 4. Germline assignment: CDR1 ENHRY and CDR2 SYGVKD. CDR3 residues: CAISESGLAGITYNEQFF. The CDR3 DNA sequence: TGTGCCATCAGTGAGTCGGGACTAGCGGGAATTACCTACAATGAGCAGTTCTTC.

This chain joins TRBV7-2 and TRBJ2-1, with D tentatively TRBD2 (5 bases). The V end was cut by 2 bases, the J end by 6 bases, with 11 bases between. Germline V lookup: CDR1 SGHTA, CDR2 FQGNSA. The CDR3 has 14 residues. CDR3 residues: CASSLIRETNEQFF. CDR3 bases: TGTGCCAGCAGCTTAATTCGGGAAACCAATGAGCAGTTCTTC.

The chain employs TRBV19 and TRBJ1-1; D is ambiguous. The CDR3 extends over 12 amino acids. Deletions cut 6 bases from V and 8 bases from J, with 13 bases between. The V gene's germline CDR1 is LNHDA and CDR2 SQIVND (reference sequence). In DNA form, the CDR3 reads TGTGCCAGTAGCTCCGGACTCCGGGAAGCTTTCTTT. Encoded protein: CASSSGLREAFF. Complete variable domain (other parts from reference TRBV19 and TRBJ1-1): DGGITQSPKYLFRKEGQNVTLSCEQNLNHDAMYWYRQDPGQGLRLIYYSQIVNDFQKGDIAEGYSVSREKKESFPLTVTSAQKNPTAFYLCASSSGLREAFFGQGTRLTVV.

This clone was seen a handful of times. The V call is TRBV25-1, the J call TRBJ1-2; maybe TRBD1 (5 bases). Trimming stripped 5 bases from V and 7 bases from J, with 8 bases between. There are 11 residues in the CDR3. Germline V lookup: CDR1 MGHDK, CDR2 SYGVNS. CDR3 region: CASSRRGGYTF. CDR3 nucleotides: TGTGCCAGCAGTCGTAGGGGTGGCTACACCTTC.

This rearrangement joins TRBV4-2 to TRBJ2-2; D possibly corresponds to TRBD2 (5 bases). CDR1 and CDR2 from the germline V gene are LGHNA and YNFKEQ. There are 14 residues in the CDR3. With 2 bases removed from V and 3 bases from J, the gap between germline ends came to 7 bases. The CDR3: CASSQTRDTGELFF. Here the CDR3 DNA reads TGTGCCAGCAGCCAAACTAGGGACACCGGGGAGCTGTTTTTT.

This chain links TRBV5-6 with TRBJ2-3, with D unresolved. The V end lost 2 bases, the J end lost 2 bases, and 9 bases lay between the germline ends. This CDR3 spans 14 amino acids. In germline, CDR1 is SGHDT, CDR2 YYEEEE. DNA of the CDR3: TGTGCCAGCAGCTTCGGGCAGGTCACAGATACGCAGTATTTT. Amino acid sequence: CASSFGQVTDTQYF.

This clone was recorded only once. The chain links TRBV30 to TRBJ1-1, with D unresolved. Germline CDR1 GTSNPN, CDR2 SVGIG (reference sequence). The CDR3 consists of 15 residues. V shed 1 base and J shed 4 bases, with 16 bases lying between them. CDR3 protein: CAWSGSTPGSTEAFF. The CDR3, as DNA: TGTGCCTGGAGTGGATCGACCCCGGGGAGCACTGAAGCTTTCTTT.

V usage is TRBV28 and J usage is TRBJ1-6, with D possibly TRBD1 on 5 matching bases. This CDR3 contains 14 residues. V shed 3 bases and J shed 6 bases, with 9 bases lying between them. The germline V gene has CDR1 MDHEN and CDR2 SYDVKM. The CDR3 region is CASSFREGNSPLHF. The DNA for the CDR3 is TGTGCCAGCAGTTTCAGGGAGGGTAATTCACCCCTCCACTTT.

The rearrangement uses TRBV2 and TRBJ1-5; D gene unclear. In germline, CDR1 is SNHLY, CDR2 FYNNEI. This CDR3 has 14 amino acids. V lost 2 bases to trimming and J lost 7 bases, with 12 bases between them. CDR3 sequence: CASSERDLRQPQHF. Written as DNA, the CDR3 is TGTGCCAGCAGTGAACGAGACCTAAGGCAGCCCCAGCATTTT.

The chain has TRBV28 and TRBJ2-7; 8 bases fit TRBD1. CDR3 length equals 15 residues. Trimming removed 5 bases from V and 4 bases from J; junction bases left unmatched: 10. CDR1 is MDHEN, CDR2 SYDVKM, per germline. The CDR3 sequence: CASSPPNRGDYEQYF. DNA for the CDR3: TGTGCCAGCAGTCCCCCTAACAGGGGGGATTACGAGCAGTACTTC.

The table lists this clone with a few counts. The CDR3 DNA reads TGCGCCAGCAGCTCCACCGGGACAGGAAGCGCTCAAGTTCTGAACACTGAAGCTTTCTTT. It specifies CASSSTGTGSAQVLNTEAFF. The rearrangement joins TRBV5-1 to TRBJ1-1; 8 bases fit TRBD1. This CDR3 is built from 20 residues. V trimming: 3 bases; J trimming: 0 bases; junction bases outside the gene matches: 19. In germline, CDR1 is SGHRS, CDR2 YFSETQ.

The chain joins TRBV9 to TRBJ1-5; TRBD1 might be the D (5 bases). Germline assignment: CDR1 SGDLS and CDR2 YYNGEE. V was shortened by 3 bases and J by 9 bases, with 10 bases between the two germline ends. The CDR3 is 12 residues long. This chain's CDR3 is CASSAGNGPQHF. The DNA for the CDR3 is TGTGCCAGCAGCGCAGGGAATGGGCCCCAGCATTTT. Variable domain in full (rest from reference TRBV9 and TRBJ1-5): DSGVTQTPKHLITATGQRVTLRCSPRSGDLSVYWYQQSLDQGLQFLIQYYNGEERAKGNILERFSAQQFPDLHSELNLSSLELGDSALYFCASSAGNGPQHFGDGTRLSIL.

This clone was counted a single time. The chain uses TRBV14 and TRBJ2-2; no firm D call. CDR3 length equals 14 residues. Per the germline V gene, CDR1 is SGHDN and CDR2 is FVKESK. Trimming took off 1 base at V and 1 base at J, with 4 bases between the two ends. The CDR3 DNA reads as TGTGCCAGCAGCCAAGTAGGGAACACCGGGGAGCTGTTTTTT. Amino acid sequence: CASSQVGNTGELFF.

The gene calls are TRBV7-2 and TRBJ1-1; D is unclear. The CDR3 is 12 amino acids. CDR1 and CDR2 from the germline V gene are SGHTA and FQGNSA. Trimming left V 1 base short and J 1 base short, with 1 base between. The CDR3 DNA reads TGTGCCAGCAGCTTAGAGAACACTGAAGCTTTCTTT. Its translation: CASSLENTEAFF.

The genes are TRBV28 and TRBJ1-3; D call uncertain. Trimming cost V 6 bases and J 0 bases, with 6 bases left between them. Germline CDR1 MDHEN, CDR2 SYDVKM. The CDR3 runs 13 residues. For the CDR3, the DNA is TGTGCCAGCAGACTGACCTCTGGAAACACCATATATTTT. Translating it yields CASRLTSGNTIYF.

The V gene is TRBV6-5, the J gene TRBJ2-2; the D gene is possibly TRBD1 (6 bases). Trimming took 6 bases from V and 0 from J, leaving 11 bases between them. The germline V gene encodes CDR1 MNHEY and CDR2 SVGAGI. This CDR3 is built from 15 residues. The CDR3, as DNA: TGTGCCAGCAGCTCCGGGACATCGAACACCGGGGAGCTGTTTTTT. It specifies CASSSGTSNTGELFF.

This clone was detected only a few times. This chain links TRBV18 with TRBJ2-2; the D gene is possibly TRBD1 (5 bases). In germline, CDR1 is KGHSH, CDR2 LQKENI. Trimming cost V 2 bases and J 1 base, with 8 bases left between them. The CDR3 sequence is 15 residues long. The CDR3 is CASSPGAENTGELFF. In DNA, the CDR3 is TGTGCCAGCTCACCAGGGGCAGAGAACACCGGGGAGCTGTTTTTT.